This entry features one TCR beta chain sequence. Its specificity is not known. Germline and junction disagree at one end, which may indicate a read error. Construction of the TCR beta libraries employed iRepertoire HTBI primers in conjunction with Arm-PCR of CDR3 regions. TCRdb called the multiplex PCR reads again in MiXCR, with one record for every CDR3 protein. The data show hundreds of thousands of distinct CDR3 sequences, about 16% seen once. This record belongs to a study of regulatory T cells in long-lasting Graves disease. Study-wide results and limits: Among the persistent patients, approximately 2,900 public clonotypes were shared, more than the 750 to 1,000 shared among new patients.

Per germline, CDR1 ENHRY and CDR2 SYGVKD. This CDR3 spans 16 amino acids. Indicated time point: newly diagnosed GD, antithyroid drugs for less than 3 months. Construction of the TCR library relied on RNA isolated from PBMCs. This same sample was also taken into another study, of T cells in Graves' hyperthyroidism and ophthalmopathy. That publication notes: HTBI primers were the set used in a first-round RT-PCR of the TCR CDR3. The model identified upcoming ophthalmopathy a median 6.5 months ahead of onset.

This sample comprised peripheral blood mononuclear cells (PBMCs), obtained at new diagnosis, from a patient treated with antithyroid drugs. The V call is TRBV10-3, the J call TRBJ1-5; no clear D gene. The source of this sequence is a woman aged 35-65 years with Graves disease. The DNA of the CDR3 is TGTGCCAGCAGTGACCTACTCAGAGGTGACAATCAGCCCCAGCATTTT. This translates into CASSDLLRGDNQPQHF.